These 18 T cell receptor beta chains came from one sample sequenced in a study of identical twins. TCRdb reprocessed the 5' RACE reads via MiXCR and lists one record per CDR3 protein. The data hold a few hundred thousand distinct CDR3 sequences, with roughly 9% observed a single time. The sequencing sample was made of naive T cells sorted from blood. The receptors come from a woman in her forties or fifties in good health.

J is TRBJ2-2 and V is TRBV10-3; weak D call: TRBD1 (6 bases). V was cut by 11 bases and J by 5 bases, with 9 bases left in between. The CDR3 length is 11 residues. Germline loops: CDR1 ENHRY, CDR2 SYGVKD. The CDR3 bases are TGTGCCGTACAGGGAACCGGGGAGCTGTTTTTT. Translated, it gives CAVQGTGELFF.

The genes are TRBV11-2 and TRBJ2-7; the D gene could be TRBD1 or TRBD2 (5 bases each). V was shortened by 0 bases and J by 7 bases, with 16 bases between the two germline ends. Germline assignment: CDR1 SGHAT and CDR2 FQNNGV. The CDR3 is made up of 15 amino acids. The CDR3 nucleotides read TGTGCCAGCAGCTTAGATCTGAGACTCTGGGGGGAGCAGTACGTC. The encoded protein is CASSLDLRLWGEQYV.

The V gene is TRBV9, the J gene TRBJ1-1; D unresolved. The CDR3 spans 16 residues. Deletions cut 0 bases from V and 1 base from J, with 13 bases between. Per germline, CDR1 SGDLS and CDR2 YYNGEE. Here the CDR3 reads CASSVGPGIGNTEAFF. The CDR3 nucleotides are TGTGCCAGCAGCGTAGGTCCGGGTATAGGGAACACTGAAGCTTTCTTT.

This chain connects TRBV7-9 to TRBJ2-5; 8 bases align to TRBD2. This CDR3 spans 18 amino acids. Germline V CDR1 and CDR2: SEHNR, FQNEAQ (reference sequence). The junction had 18 bases not matched to a gene; V was cut back by 4 bases and J by 5 bases. CDR3 sequence reads: CASSSPVGSGLAGETQYF. The CDR3 DNA follows: TGTGCCAGCAGCTCCCCAGTTGGGTCAGGCTTAGCGGGGGAGACCCAGTACTTC.

This clonotype was recorded many times. The chain links TRBV29-1 to TRBJ1-1; 7 bases agree with TRBD1. Per the germline V gene, CDR1 is SQVTM and CDR2 is ANQGSEA. This CDR3 region has 15 residues. Trimming cost V 0 bases and J 0 bases; bases outside gene matches: 4. The CDR3, as DNA: TGCAGCGTTGAAGAGGGGACAGTTCTGAACACTGAAGCTTTCTTT. It encodes CSVEEGTVLNTEAFF.

This clonotype was seen ten or more times. The chain combines TRBV5-1 with TRBJ2-7; TRBD1 agrees at 8 bases. The V and J ends lost 4 bases and 5 bases, in that order; junction bases with no gene match: 8. The germline V gene has CDR1 SGHRS and CDR2 YFSETQ. CDR3 size: 14 residues. CDR3 sequence reads: CASSPLAGGDEQYF. Here the CDR3 DNA reads TGCGCCAGCAGCCCACTGGCAGGGGGCGACGAGCAGTACTTC.

This clonotype was detected only a few times. In DNA, the CDR3 is TGCAGTGCTCAAGACAGGGGGCGCCCAGATACGCAGTATTTT. This encodes CSAQDRGRPDTQYF. This rearrangement joins TRBV20-1 to TRBJ2-3; 10 nucleotides align to TRBD1. CDR1 and CDR2 (germline): DFQATT, SNEGSKA (reference sequence). The CDR3 totals 14 residues. The V and J ends lost 5 bases and 4 bases, in that order; junction bases with no gene match: 6.

This clonotype was detected ten times or more. The rearrangement uses TRBV12-3 or TRBV12-4 and TRBJ2-7, with a weak D call TRBD2 (6 bases). The CDR3 is 13 residues long. V lost 3 bases to trimming and J lost 2 bases, with 8 bases between them. The CDR3 DNA follows: TGTGCCAGCAGTTTTCCGGGAGCCTACGAGCAGTACTTC. As protein: CASSFPGAYEQYF.

This clonotype came up many times. The chain employs TRBV5-5 and TRBJ2-3; 9 bases align to TRBD2. V shed 3 bases and J 4 bases; nucleotides not matched to a gene: 9. Germline V CDR1 and CDR2: SGHKS, YYEKEE (reference sequence). The CDR3 runs 16 residues. Here the CDR3 reads CASSYSGGRGADTQYF. DNA for the CDR3: TGTGCCAGCAGCTATAGCGGGGGACGGGGCGCAGATACGCAGTATTTT. Full variable domain (missing parts from reference TRBV5-5 and TRBJ2-3): DAGVTQSPTHLIKTRGQQVTLRCSPISGHKSVSWYQQVLGQGPQFIFQYYEKEERGRGNFPDRFSARQFPNYSSELNVNALLLGDSALYLCASSYSGGRGADTQYFGPGTRLTVL.

There are many counts of this clonotype. The genes are TRBV24-1 and TRBJ2-5, with D perhaps TRBD1 (5 bases). The length of the CDR3 is 13 residues. Germline loops: CDR1 KGHDR, CDR2 SFDVKD. Trimming shortened V by 1 base and J by 3 bases, and 5 bases separated the two germline ends. The CDR3 is CATSDLGEETQYF. Here the CDR3 DNA reads TGTGCCACCAGTGATTTAGGGGAAGAGACCCAGTACTTC.

This clonotype was observed at least ten times. The chain joins TRBV12-3 or TRBV12-4 to TRBJ2-7, with TRBD2 matching 10 bases. Germline trimming cut 10 bases from V and 0 bases from J; bases unmatched to any gene: 6. The CDR3 runs to 14 residues. This CDR3 is CATTPSGGSYEQYF. CDR3 nucleotide sequence: TGTGCCACCACTCCTAGCGGGGGCTCCTACGAGCAGTACTTC.

V is TRBV12-3 or TRBV12-4 and J is TRBJ2-1; the D call may be TRBD1 or TRBD2 (6 bases each). This CDR3 region has 13 residues. Trimming took 8 bases from V and 8 from J, leaving 16 bases between them. The CDR3 loop is CASGSRGADEQFF. DNA for the CDR3: TGTGCCAGCGGTTCTAGGGGGGCAGATGAGCAGTTCTTC.

Ten or more counts support this clonotype. This rearrangement joins TRBV28 to TRBJ2-7; TRBD2 agrees at 7 bases. The CDR3 extends over 16 amino acids. Germline CDR1 is MDHEN and CDR2 is SYDVKM. Germline trimming cut 2 bases from V and 2 bases from J; bases unmatched to any gene: 9. The chain's CDR3 is CASSLGGGRFPYEQYV. The CDR3 bases are TGTGCCAGCAGTTTAGGGGGGGGAAGATTCCCCTACGAGCAGTACGTC.

This clonotype was detected a few times. The CDR3 bases are TGCAGTGCTAAAAGCACAGATACGCAGTATTTT. Translated: CSAKSTDTQYF. This chain joins TRBV20-1 and TRBJ2-3; no clear D. Germline CDR1 and CDR2: DFQATT and SNEGSKA (reference sequence). Trimming cost V 4 bases and J 0 bases, with 2 bases left between them. The CDR3 runs 11 residues.

The table lists this clonotype with a few counts. The gene calls are TRBV7-2 and TRBJ2-2; 9 nucleotides align to TRBD1. The J segment lost 6 bases and the V segment lost 1 base, leaving 6 bases of the junction unmatched. The germline V gene encodes CDR1 SGHTA and CDR2 FQGNSA. The CDR3 contains 16 residues. CDR3: CASSLVITGGSGELFF. CDR3 coding DNA: TGTGCCAGCAGCTTAGTTATCACAGGGGGCTCCGGGGAGCTGTTTTTT.

V is TRBV11-1 and J is TRBJ1-6, with D possibly matching TRBD1 (6 bases). CDR1 is SGHAT and CDR2 is FQDESV in the germline V gene (reference sequence). V lost 3 bases to trimming and J lost 10 bases, with 13 bases between them. This CDR3 comprises 14 residues. CDR3 in DNA: TGTGCCAGCAGCTTCGGGGACACCTCGTCACCCCTCCACTTT. This translates into CASSFGDTSSPLHF.

The gene calls are TRBV3-1 and TRBJ2-5; tentative D call: TRBD1 (6 bases). There are 15 residues in the CDR3. With 4 bases removed from V and 5 bases from J, the gap between germline ends came to 17 bases. Germline-derived CDR1 and CDR2 are LGHDT and YNNKEL (reference sequence). CDR3 in amino acids: CASSRRGRRGETQYF. Written as DNA, the CDR3 is TGTGCCAGCAGCCGTCGAGGGAGAAGGGGGGAGACCCAGTACTTC.

There are many counts of this clonotype. CDR3 nucleotides: TGTGCCAGCAGCCCGGGTACTAGGAAGAGCACAGATACGCAGTATTTT. As protein: CASSPGTRKSTDTQYF. The genes are TRBV11-2 and TRBJ2-3, with D possibly being TRBD2 (5 bases). In germline, CDR1 is SGHAT, CDR2 FQNNGV. V was trimmed by 5 bases and J by 0 bases, leaving 15 bases between them. The CDR3 length is 16 residues.